This T cell receptor (beta chain) was identified in a study of shared clonotypes between healthy human individuals. Findings and limits, study-wide: A small donor pool kept down the genetic and exposure-history diversity that was represented.

Each donor was a Caucasian adult residing in Nashville, Tennessee. As concerns this clone: The antigen remains undetermined.

Here immunoSEQ multiplex PCR was the method, and the copy in TCRdb shows in-frame clones only, minus some. The sample yields about half a million clones, 79% seen once. Specimen: PBMCs. The clonotype comes from a woman between 40 and 55 years old in good health. Some clones in this sample may be carry-over from other donors' samples.

The CDR3 sequence is CSVARRASLAQFF. CDR3 sequence (DNA): TGCAGCGTTGCCCGACGGGCCTCCCTGGCGCAGTTCTTC. The genes are TRBV29-1 and TRBJ2-1, with D uncertain. V was cut by 4 bases and J by 12 bases, with 19 bases left in between. Germline V gene lookup returns CDR1 SQVTM and CDR2 ANQGSEA. The CDR3 covers 13 residues.